Listed below are T cell receptor beta chains from one sample, sequenced in a study of T cell responses to AZD1222 COVID-19 vaccine. Profiling relied on immunoSEQ multiplex PCR, and the TCRdb table lists in-frame clones only, not all of them. The sample includes tens of thousands of clones, approximately 90% seen only once; the top ten take more than 2.5%. The input for sequencing was peripheral blood, taken 28 days after the second AZD1222 dose. These receptors came from an adult who received the AZD1222 COVID-19 vaccine. The CDR3 runs from the conserved cysteine through the conserved F or W. The order of the fields is J gene, V gene, clone size, D gene, CDR3 DNA, CDR3 protein. The D gene is left open where the match is weak. A row's size may be missing; if present it is once, few, many or a size class.

j_gene: TRBJ1-5; v_gene: TRBV5-1; abundance: -; d_gene: -; CDR3nt: TGCGCCAGCAGCCCGGGAACTCAGGATCAGCCCCAGCATTTT; CDR3aa: CASSPGTQDQPQHF
j_gene: TRBJ2-1; v_gene: TRBV2; abundance: -; d_gene: TRBD2; CDR3nt: TGTGCCAGCACGGGACTAGCGATGAATGAGCAGTTCTTC; CDR3aa: CASTGLAMNEQFF
j_gene: TRBJ2-7; v_gene: TRBV19; abundance: -; d_gene: TRBD1; CDR3nt: TGTGCCAGTAGTTCCCAGACAGGGCGAGCGGACGAGCAGTACTTC; CDR3aa: CASSSQTGRADEQYF
j_gene: TRBJ1-5; v_gene: TRBV6-2/TRBV6-3; abundance: -; d_gene: -; CDR3nt: TGTGCCAGCAGTTACTCGGGAGCTTTGAGCAATCAGCCCCAGCATTTT; CDR3aa: CASSYSGALSNQPQHF
j_gene: TRBJ2-7; v_gene: TRBV6-2/TRBV6-3; abundance: -; d_gene: TRBD1; CDR3nt: TGTGCCAGCAGTTACGCGGACAGGGGGGGTTGGGAGCAGTACTTC; CDR3aa: CASSYADRGGWEQYF
j_gene: TRBJ2-5; v_gene: TRBV9; abundance: -; d_gene: -; CDR3nt: TGTGCCAGCAGCGCAGGGACGGAAGAGACCCAGTACTTC; CDR3aa: CASSAGTEETQYF
j_gene: TRBJ2-7; v_gene: TRBV5-6; abundance: -; d_gene: -; CDR3nt: TGTGCCAGCAGCTTGGACTCGCGCTACGAGCAGTACTTC; CDR3aa: CASSLDSRYEQYF
j_gene: TRBJ1-2; v_gene: TRBV4-1; abundance: -; d_gene: -; CDR3nt: TGCGCCAGCAGCCAAGATAAGGGTAACTATGGCTACACCTTC; CDR3aa: CASSQDKGNYGYTF
j_gene: TRBJ1-3; v_gene: TRBV6-2/TRBV6-3; abundance: -; d_gene: TRBD1; CDR3nt: TGTGCCAGCAGTCGTCCGGGACAGTACTCTGGAAACACCATATATTTT; CDR3aa: CASSRPGQYSGNTIYF
j_gene: TRBJ2-2; v_gene: TRBV13; abundance: once; d_gene: -; CDR3nt: TGTGCCAGCAGCTCCGGCGCGGGGAAGATGACCGGGGAGCTGTTTTTT; CDR3aa: CASSSGAGKMTGELFF
j_gene: TRBJ2-1; v_gene: TRBV2; abundance: -; d_gene: -; CDR3nt: TGTGCCAGCAGTGAAGTTTTTCGGTACAATGAGCAGTTCTTC; CDR3aa: CASSEVFRYNEQFF
j_gene: TRBJ1-3; v_gene: TRBV5-1; abundance: -; d_gene: TRBD1; CDR3nt: TGCGCCAGCAGCCCGACAGGGGGGATCTCTGGAAACACCATATATTTT; CDR3aa: CASSPTGGISGNTIYF
j_gene: TRBJ1-5; v_gene: TRBV6-1; abundance: -; d_gene: -; CDR3nt: TGTGCCAGCAGTGAATCCAAAGGGCAGCCTGATCAGCCCCAGCATTTT; CDR3aa: CASSESKGQPDQPQHF
j_gene: TRBJ2-3; v_gene: TRBV6-1; abundance: -; d_gene: -; CDR3nt: TGTGCCAGCAGTGAAAACTTAATAGGCTCCGGGACAGATACGCAGTATTTT; CDR3aa: CASSENLIGSGTDTQYF
j_gene: TRBJ2-5; v_gene: TRBV7-9; abundance: -; d_gene: -; CDR3nt: TGTGCCAGCAGCCCAACCGTCCCCCAAGAGACCCAGTACTTC; CDR3aa: CASSPTVPQETQYF
j_gene: TRBJ2-1; v_gene: TRBV7-3; abundance: -; d_gene: -; CDR3nt: TGTGCCAGCAGCCCAACCTTACAGGGAGGCAATGAGCAGTTCTTC; CDR3aa: CASSPTLQGGNEQFF
j_gene: TRBJ1-1; v_gene: TRBV5-1; abundance: -; d_gene: -; CDR3nt: TGCGCCAGCAGCTTGGGGAGGGTCGAATACACTGAAGCTTTCTTT; CDR3aa: CASSLGRVEYTEAFF
j_gene: TRBJ1-3; v_gene: TRBV7-3; abundance: -; d_gene: TRBD1; CDR3nt: TGTGCCAGCAGCCGCGGGGACAGGGAGGGCAGCGTCTCTGGAAACACCATATATTTT; CDR3aa: CASSRGDREGSVSGNTIYF
j_gene: TRBJ1-2; v_gene: TRBV12-3/TRBV12-4; abundance: -; d_gene: -; CDR3nt: TGTGCCAGCGGCGCAGGGAACTATGGCTACACCTTC; CDR3aa: CASGAGNYGYTF
j_gene: TRBJ1-2; v_gene: TRBV5-1; abundance: -; d_gene: TRBD1; CDR3nt: TGCGCCAGCAGCGGGACAGGGGGCGGGATGAACTATGGCTACACCTTC; CDR3aa: CASSGTGGGMNYGYTF
j_gene: TRBJ2-3; v_gene: TRBV5-4; abundance: -; d_gene: -; CDR3nt: TGTGCCAGCAGCCCTAACAACGGGGGTACGCAGTATTTT; CDR3aa: CASSPNNGGTQYF
j_gene: TRBJ2-7; v_gene: TRBV7-2; abundance: few; d_gene: TRBD2; CDR3nt: TGTGCCAGCGCGGTGGGACTAGGGCCCGACGAGCAGTACTTC; CDR3aa: CASAVGLGPDEQYF
j_gene: TRBJ1-1; v_gene: TRBV16; abundance: -; d_gene: -; CDR3nt: TGTGCCAGCAGCCAATCGGCAGGCACTGAAGCTTTCTTT; CDR3aa: CASSQSAGTEAFF
j_gene: TRBJ2-5; v_gene: TRBV7-2; abundance: -; d_gene: -; CDR3nt: TGTGCCAGCAGCTTAGCGGGTACTAGGGCCCAGTACTTC; CDR3aa: CASSLAGTRAQYF
j_gene: TRBJ1-6; v_gene: TRBV4-2; abundance: -; d_gene: -; CDR3nt: TGTGCCAGCAGCCCTTATAATTCACCCCTCCACTTT; CDR3aa: CASSPYNSPLHF
j_gene: TRBJ2-2; v_gene: TRBV24-1; abundance: -; d_gene: -; CDR3nt: TGTGCCACCAGTGCCGGTGGGGACACCGGGGAGCTGTTTTTT; CDR3aa: CATSAGGDTGELFF
j_gene: TRBJ2-1; v_gene: TRBV2; abundance: -; d_gene: TRBD2; CDR3nt: TGTGCCAGCAGTGGGGAGCGGGACTCCTACAATGAGCAGTTCTTC; CDR3aa: CASSGERDSYNEQFF
j_gene: TRBJ1-1; v_gene: TRBV10-3; abundance: -; d_gene: -; CDR3nt: TGTGCCTCCGGCGGGGGAGGGGGCACTGAAGCTTTCTTT; CDR3aa: CASGGGGGTEAFF
j_gene: TRBJ2-1; v_gene: TRBV3-1/TRBV3-2; abundance: -; d_gene: TRBD1; CDR3nt: TGTGCCAGCAGCTACACAGGGGCTAACTACAATGAGCAGTTCTTC; CDR3aa: CASSYTGANYNEQFF
j_gene: TRBJ1-5; v_gene: TRBV30; abundance: once; d_gene: TRBD1; CDR3nt: TGTGCCTGGAGTGTAGACAGGGTCGAGCCCCAGCATTTT; CDR3aa: CAWSVDRVEPQHF
j_gene: TRBJ1-4; v_gene: TRBV7-8; abundance: once; d_gene: -; CDR3nt: TGTGCCAGCAGCCCGTGGGAGGCTAATGAAAAACTGTTTTTT; CDR3aa: CASSPWEANEKLFF
j_gene: TRBJ2-5; v_gene: TRBV10-3; abundance: -; d_gene: TRBD2; CDR3nt: TGTGCCATCTGCCCTACTAGCGGGGAGTTCGGGACCCAGTACTTC; CDR3aa: CAICPTSGEFGTQYF
j_gene: TRBJ2-3; v_gene: TRBV24-1; abundance: -; d_gene: -; CDR3nt: TGTGCCATCTCCGACTCTGTGGGCAGCACAGATACGCAGTATTTT; CDR3aa: CAISDSVGSTDTQYF
j_gene: TRBJ2-1; v_gene: TRBV7-9; abundance: -; d_gene: -; CDR3nt: TGTGCCAGCCACCGACACAGCAGGGAAGGGTACAATGAGCAGTTCTTC; CDR3aa: CASHRHSREGYNEQFF
j_gene: TRBJ2-5; v_gene: TRBV29-1; abundance: -; d_gene: -; CDR3nt: TGCAGCGTTGAGCCTGGACAGCGGGGGACCCAGTACTTC; CDR3aa: CSVEPGQRGTQYF
j_gene: TRBJ1-4; v_gene: TRBV6-1; abundance: once; d_gene: -; CDR3nt: TGTGCCAGCAGTGAAATTCGAAGCGAGGAAAAACTGTTTTTT; CDR3aa: CASSEIRSEEKLFF
j_gene: TRBJ1-1; v_gene: TRBV29-1; abundance: -; d_gene: -; CDR3nt: TGCAGCGTTGAAGATCCCGCGGAGATGAACACTGAAGCTTTCTTT; CDR3aa: CSVEDPAEMNTEAFF
j_gene: TRBJ2-7; v_gene: TRBV5-1; abundance: -; d_gene: TRBD1; CDR3nt: TGCGCCAGCAGCTTCCTACAGGGGTCGGATGACGAGCAGTACTTC; CDR3aa: CASSFLQGSDDEQYF
j_gene: TRBJ2-5; v_gene: TRBV7-9; abundance: -; d_gene: -; CDR3nt: TGTGCCAGCAGCTTAGGGACAGACTTCGCGGAGACCCAGTACTTC; CDR3aa: CASSLGTDFAETQYF
j_gene: TRBJ2-7; v_gene: TRBV30; abundance: -; d_gene: -; CDR3nt: TGTGCCTGGAGTAAACTTCCCAGGGGTTCGGGCGAGCAGTACTTC; CDR3aa: CAWSKLPRGSGEQYF
j_gene: TRBJ2-3; v_gene: TRBV10-3; abundance: -; d_gene: -; CDR3nt: TGTGCCATCAGTGAGTCCGACAGGACTAGCACAGATACGCAGTATTTT; CDR3aa: CAISESDRTSTDTQYF
j_gene: TRBJ2-3; v_gene: TRBV7-2; abundance: -; d_gene: -; CDR3nt: TGTGCCAGCAGCTTCGTAGGGAGAACAGATACGCAGTATTTT; CDR3aa: CASSFVGRTDTQYF
j_gene: TRBJ2-1; v_gene: TRBV27; abundance: -; d_gene: -; CDR3nt: TGTGCCAGCAGTTTAAGGAGAACCCACGAGAATGAGCAGTTCTTC; CDR3aa: CASSLRRTHENEQFF
j_gene: TRBJ2-6; v_gene: TRBV7-8; abundance: -; d_gene: -; CDR3nt: TGTGCCAGCATCCGACAACAGGGCACTGGGGCCAACGTCCTGACTTTC; CDR3aa: CASIRQQGTGANVLTF
j_gene: TRBJ1-1; v_gene: TRBV30; abundance: -; d_gene: TRBD1; CDR3nt: TGTGCCTGGAGTGTGACAGGGGAGACTGAAGCTTTCTTT; CDR3aa: CAWSVTGETEAFF
j_gene: TRBJ2-7; v_gene: TRBV5-1; abundance: -; d_gene: TRBD1; CDR3nt: TGCGCCAGCAGCTTCCCTACAGGGGACGAGCAGTACTTC; CDR3aa: CASSFPTGDEQYF
j_gene: TRBJ1-5; v_gene: TRBV2; abundance: once; d_gene: TRBD1; CDR3nt: TGTGCCAGCATGACAGGGGATAGCAATCAGCCCCAGCATTTT; CDR3aa: CASMTGDSNQPQHF
j_gene: TRBJ2-7; v_gene: TRBV6-6; abundance: once; d_gene: TRBD1; CDR3nt: TGTGCCAGCAGATCGGCAGGGGGCGAGCAGTACTTC; CDR3aa: CASRSAGGEQYF
j_gene: TRBJ1-4; v_gene: TRBV6-5; abundance: -; d_gene: -; CDR3nt: TGTGCCAGCAGTAAGTTAACGGAGAATGAAAAACTGTTTTTT; CDR3aa: CASSKLTENEKLFF
j_gene: TRBJ1-1; v_gene: TRBV25-1; abundance: -; d_gene: -; CDR3nt: TGTGCCAGCAGTGAATCCTTGAACGAAGCTTTCTTT; CDR3aa: CASSESLNEAFF
j_gene: TRBJ1-1; v_gene: TRBV6-5; abundance: -; d_gene: TRBD1; CDR3nt: TGTGCCAGCAGCACGGACAGGTTCTTTGTGGCTTTCTTT; CDR3aa: CASSTDRFFVAFF
j_gene: TRBJ2-2; v_gene: TRBV19; abundance: -; d_gene: TRBD2; CDR3nt: TGTGCCAGTAGTACCCTTGGGACTAGCGGGGGGATAGGGGAGCTGTTTTTT; CDR3aa: CASSTLGTSGGIGELFF
j_gene: TRBJ1-1; v_gene: TRBV24-1; abundance: -; d_gene: -; CDR3nt: TGTGCCACCAGGGCGAGGGAGCTCACTGAAGCTTTCTTT; CDR3aa: CATRARELTEAFF
j_gene: TRBJ1-2; v_gene: TRBV5-1; abundance: -; d_gene: -; CDR3nt: TGCGCCAGCAGCTTGACCCCTCTGGGGCCCTGGGGGTATGGCTACACCTTC; CDR3aa: CASSLTPLGPWGYGYTF
j_gene: TRBJ1-1; v_gene: TRBV7-3; abundance: -; d_gene: TRBD1; CDR3nt: TGTGCCAGCAGCCCTGGGACAGGACCTGAAGCTTTCTTT; CDR3aa: CASSPGTGPEAFF
j_gene: TRBJ1-3; v_gene: TRBV10-3; abundance: -; d_gene: TRBD1; CDR3nt: TGTGCCACCGCGAGGGGACAGGCAATATACTCTGGAAACACCATATATTTT; CDR3aa: CATARGQAIYSGNTIYF